The 21 T cell receptor beta chains presented below share a single source sample, sequenced in a study of blood T cell repertoires in COVID-19. TCRdb's copy holds only in-frame clones and misses some; the assay was immunoSEQ multiplex PCR. The sample lists about 140,000 clones; approximately 86% were seen once. Specimen: peripheral blood. Receptor source: a human donor in a cohort sampled during active COVID-19.

The rearrangement uses TRBV27 and TRBJ2-7, with 9 bases aligning to TRBD1. CDR1 MNHEY and CDR2 SMNVEV come from the germline V gene (reference sequence). V was clipped by 4 bases and J by 7 bases; unmatched bases: 5. This CDR3 region has 13 residues. CDR3 DNA sequence: TGTGCCAGCAGTTCGGGACAGGGCTATGAGCAGTACTTC. Amino acids: CASSSGQGYEQYF.

The chain joins TRBV7-9 to TRBJ2-3; 10 bases line up with TRBD2. The CDR3 covers 16 residues. Losses at the gene ends were 5 bases for V and 4 bases for J; bases not matched to a gene: 9. CDR1 and CDR2 (germline): SEHNR, FQNEAQ (reference sequence). The CDR3 DNA follows: TGTGCCAGCAGCCTTAGCCGGACTAGCGGCTCAGATACGCAGTATTTT. It codes for CASSLSRTSGSDTQYF.

V and J are TRBV28 and TRBJ2-3; a weak D match, TRBD1 (5 bases). The CDR3 is 13 amino acids. The V and J ends lost 7 bases and 3 bases respectively, with 11 bases between them. The germline V gene encodes CDR1 MDHEN and CDR2 SYDVKM. The CDR3 bases are TGTGCCAGCACCCTAGACAGAACAGATACGCAGTATTTT. As protein: CASTLDRTDTQYF. The variable domain in full, with the rest retrieved from reference TRBV28 and TRBJ2-3, is DVKVTQSSRYLVKRTGEKVFLECVQDMDHENMFWYRQDPGLGLRLIYFSYDVKMKEKGDIPEGYSVSREKKERFSLILESASTNQTSMYLCASTLDRTDTQYFGPGTRLTVL.

The chain is built from TRBV29-1 and TRBJ2-1; the D gene is possibly TRBD2 (5 bases). The CDR3 is 13 amino acids. Looked up from germline, CDR1 is SQVTM and CDR2 is ANQGSEA. The V gene lost 4 bases and the J gene lost 5 bases, with 12 bases spanning the gap. The CDR3, as DNA: TGCAGCGTTGCCGGAGGCCTTGACAATGAGCAGTTCTTC. This codes for CSVAGGLDNEQFF.

The chain carries TRBV10-2 and TRBJ2-5, with D perhaps matching TRBD2 (6 bases). Germline V gives CDR1 WSHSY, CDR2 SAAADI. CDR3 length: 12 residues. Trimming left V 4 bases short and J 5 bases short, with 8 bases between. Here the CDR3 DNA reads TGCGCCAGCAGTGCTAGCGTTGAGACCCAGTACTTC. This sequence encodes CASSASVETQYF.

The chain links TRBV7-6 to TRBJ1-1, with D possibly matching TRBD1 (6 bases). CDR1 is SGHVS and CDR2 is FNYEAQ in the germline V gene. The CDR3 has 13 amino acids. V lost 5 bases and J 1 base, leaving 8 bases between the germline ends. The CDR3 DNA sequence: TGTGCCAGCAGCCGACAGGCGAACACTGAAGCTTTCTTT. This gives the protein CASSRQANTEAFF.

The chain carries TRBV21-1 and TRBJ2-7; the table's D gene call, TRBD1, was not cross checked with the DNA. TRBV21-1 is a recognized pseudogene. The CDR3 is 14 residues long. The CDR3 loop reads CASSSGTGNYEQYF. In nucleotides, the CDR3 is TGTGCCAGCAGTTCCGGGACAGGGAATTACGAGCAGTACTTC.

This chain connects TRBV28 to TRBJ2-7; 9 bases align to TRBD1. This CDR3 has 15 residues. J gave up 4 bases and V 6 bases, and 10 bases lay outside the gene matches. Germline V gives CDR1 MDHEN, CDR2 SYDVKM. This chain's CDR3 is CASSPGTGNLYEQYF. As DNA, the CDR3 is TGTGCCAGCAGCCCCGGGACAGGGAATCTATACGAGCAGTACTTC.

The chain combines TRBV11-2 with TRBJ1-1, with 8 bases matching TRBD1. Germline CDR1 SGHAT, CDR2 FQNNGV. The junction had 8 bases not matched to a gene; V was cut back by 6 bases and J by 5 bases. CDR3 length: 14 amino acids. In nucleotides, the CDR3 is TGTGCCAGCAGTTCGGACAGGGTTCGGACTGAAGCTTTCTTT. It yields the protein CASSSDRVRTEAFF.

The rearrangement links TRBV18 to TRBJ2-7, with TRBD1 matching over 9 bases. This CDR3 contains 15 residues. Trimming removed 2 bases from V and 3 bases from J; junction bases left unmatched: 5. Germline V lookup: CDR1 KGHSH, CDR2 LQKENI. This chain's CDR3 is CASSPRGTGSYEQYF. The CDR3, as DNA: TGTGCCAGCTCACCAAGGGGGACAGGGAGCTACGAGCAGTACTTC.

As DNA, the CDR3 is TGCAGCGTTGAACTCCTCCGGACAGGGTCCCCCTACGAGCAGTACTTC. Its protein is CSVELLRTGSPYEQYF. The chain recombines TRBV29-1 with TRBJ2-7, with 8 bases matching TRBD1. The trim removed 2 bases at V and 2 bases at J, leaving 11 bases unmatched. Germline loops: CDR1 SQVTM, CDR2 ANQGSEA. There are 16 residues in the CDR3.

This chain connects TRBV7-8 to TRBJ2-6, with a tentative D call TRBD1 (6 bases). The CDR3 is 17 residues long. CDR1 is SGHVS and CDR2 is FQNEAQ in the germline V gene. Trimming cost V 5 bases and J 0 bases, with 14 bases left between them. The CDR3 nucleotides read TGTGCCAGCAGCCACGACAGGACCTACTCTGGGGCCAACGTCCTGACTTTC. Protein sequence: CASSHDRTYSGANVLTF.

In its sample, this clone was seen once. The chain couples TRBV19 to TRBJ2-1; 8 positions match TRBD2. Germline assignment: CDR1 LNHDA and CDR2 SQIVND (reference sequence). The CDR3 covers 15 residues. Germline trimming cut 6 bases from V and 9 bases from J; bases unmatched to any gene: 13. In nucleotides, the CDR3 is TGTGCCAGTAGAGTAATAACGGGAGGGCCAGGTGAGCAGTTCTTC. This encodes CASRVITGGPGEQFF.

This chain links TRBV27 with TRBJ2-7, with D tentatively TRBD2 (6 bases). The germline CDR1 and CDR2 sequences are MNHEY and SMNVEV (reference sequence). The V gene lost 6 bases and the J gene lost 3 bases, with 18 bases spanning the gap. CDR3 size: 15 residues. CDR3 region: CASSSDGGGLYEQYF. DNA for the CDR3: TGTGCCAGCAGCTCCGACGGGGGAGGCCTCTACGAGCAGTACTTC.

The CDR3 DNA sequence: TGTGCCAGCAGCGTTCGCGCCGGGGAGCTGTTTTTT. Translation: CASSVRAGELFF. This chain joins TRBV9 and TRBJ2-2, with D uncertain. CDR3 size: 12 residues. Between the trimmed V and J ends, which lost 2 bases and 6 bases, there was a span of 5 bases. In germline, CDR1 is SGDLS, CDR2 YYNGEE.

This clone came up a few times. The V gene is TRBV7-2, the J gene TRBJ1-2; the match to TRBD1 covers 7 bases. Germline V gene data show CDR1 as SGHTA and CDR2 as FQGNSA. The CDR3 is 15 residues long. V was pared by 3 bases and J by 4 bases, with 8 bases of the junction left unmatched. The DNA of the CDR3 is TGTGCCAGCAGCTTCTCACAGGGGACGGGCTATGGCTACACCTTC. Translating gives CASSFSQGTGYGYTF.

The V call is TRBV19, the J call TRBJ2-2, with 8 nucleotides matching TRBD2. With V trimmed by 5 bases and J by 3 bases, 8 bases remained unmatched. This CDR3 contains 16 residues. Per germline, CDR1 LNHDA and CDR2 SQIVND (reference sequence). CDR3 in amino acids: CASSFERERHTGELFF. CDR3 sequence (DNA): TGTGCCAGTAGTTTTGAGCGGGAGCGCCACACCGGGGAGCTGTTTTTT.

This chain links TRBV18 with TRBJ1-1; possible D gene TRBD1, 6 bases. The CDR3 runs to 13 residues. V lost 6 bases and J 6 bases, leaving 14 bases between the germline ends. Germline CDR1 reads KGHSH; CDR2 reads LQKENI. CDR3 DNA sequence: TGTGCCAGCTCCACAGGGCGTATGGCTGAAGCTTTCTTT. Its protein product is CASSTGRMAEAFF.

The chain joins TRBV19 to TRBJ2-2; 7 positions match TRBD2. The V and J ends lost 7 bases and 3 bases, in that order; junction bases with no gene match: 17. The CDR3 covers 18 residues. Germline CDR1 is LNHDA and CDR2 is SQIVND (reference sequence). The DNA for the CDR3 is TGTGCCAGTAAAGGGCTCCGGCCGGGAGGATTTGACACCGGGGAGCTGTTTTTT. This gives the protein CASKGLRPGGFDTGELFF.

The chain recombines TRBV5-7 with TRBJ2-7, with a possible D match to TRBD2 (6 bases). TRBV5-7 belongs to the ORF category, with a function that is uncertain. The CDR3 length is 16 residues. Trimming stripped 3 bases from V and 2 bases from J, with 18 bases between. CDR3 residues: CASSSIPWGTPYEQYF. The CDR3 region has the DNA TGTGCCAGCAGCTCGATACCATGGGGGACTCCCTACGAGCAGTACTTC.

V and J are TRBV4-1 and TRBJ2-7, with D possibly TRBD1 on 6 matching bases. V gave up 4 bases and J gave up 1 base, with 14 bases separating them. The CDR3 sequence is 15 residues long. Per germline, CDR1 MGHRA and CDR2 YSYEKL. The CDR3 DNA reads TGCGCCAGCAGCCGAACCGACAGGTCATCCTACGAGCAGTACTTC. Translating it yields CASSRTDRSSYEQYF.